The TCR beta chain described here comes from a study of regulatory T cells in long-lasting Graves disease. Looking at the study overall: To qualify as persistent, Graves' disease required over 5 years of antithyroid drugs with positive TSH receptor antibodies. Whole-study findings and limits: Possibly, too few samples lowered accuracy. Favored gene segments in persistent disease were TRBV28, TRBJ1-2 and TRBJ2-5.

This clonotype was observed a few times. The target antigen is unknown. This sample's time point: persistent/refractory GD, antithyroid drugs over 5 years with positive TRAb. Preparation of the TCR library used RNA extracted from PBMCs. The CDR3 is 14 amino acids. The germline gives CDR1 SQVTM, CDR2 ANQGSEA. V was clipped by 5 bases and J by 4 bases, with 17 bases between them. Arm-PCR of CDR3 regions and iRepertoire HTBI primers were the basis on which TCR beta libraries were built. Each CDR3 protein gets one entry after TCRdb re-called the multiplex PCR reads with MiXCR. Here the sample spans 600,000 to 800,000 distinct CDR3 sequences, approximately 29% being singletons.

Material: peripheral blood mononuclear cells (PBMCs), obtained when the disease was refractory, from a patient treated with antithyroid drugs. The origin of this receptor is a female donor with Graves disease. V usage is TRBV29-1 and J usage is TRBJ1-2; D gene ambiguous. The CDR3 here is CSVPSPTSAYGYTF. The CDR3 DNA reads TGCAGCGTTCCCTCGCCTACATCCGCCTATGGCTACACCTTC.